This entry lists 27 T cell receptor beta chains sequenced from one sample in a study of CD8 T cells in Susac syndrome. Reverse transcription of roughly 0.5 to 1 ug RNA used random hexamers. Each CDR3 protein is one row after TCRdb ran MiXCR on the immunoSEQ multiplex PCR reads. This sample has hundreds of thousands of distinct CDR3 sequences, with 92% found just once. Material for sequencing was CD8+ T cells from PBMCs. These receptors originate from a human donor with multiple sclerosis.

The chain has TRBV18 and TRBJ2-7, with TRBD1 as a possible D gene (6 bases). The germline gives CDR1 KGHSH, CDR2 LQKENI. The V gene lost 3 bases and the J gene lost 2 bases, with 11 bases spanning the gap. The CDR3 is made up of 14 amino acids. The DNA for the CDR3 is TGTGCCAGCTCACCGAGGACAGATACCTACGAGCAGTACTTC. This encodes CASSPRTDTYEQYF.

This clonotype was seen a few times. The chain links TRBV27 to TRBJ2-7; 11 bases match TRBD2. The V gene's germline CDR1 is MNHEY and CDR2 SMNVEV (reference sequence). V lost 4 bases, J lost 3 bases, and 5 bases stayed unmatched. CDR3 length: 15 amino acids. In DNA, the CDR3 is TGTGCCAGCAGTTCTCCCGGGACTAGCGGCTACGAGCAGTACTTC. It encodes CASSSPGTSGYEQYF.

The rearrangement links TRBV4-1 to TRBJ1-2; maybe TRBD1 (6 bases). This CDR3 has 13 residues. V was clipped by 3 bases and J by 6 bases, with 11 bases between them. Per germline, CDR1 MGHRA and CDR2 YSYEKL. DNA for the CDR3: TGCGCCAGCAGCCAGGTACAGGGAGATGGCTACACCTTC. It specifies CASSQVQGDGYTF.

The chain links TRBV29-1 to TRBJ1-2; a possible D gene is TRBD1 (5 bases). Trimming stripped 7 bases from V and 4 bases from J, with 10 bases between. Germline V gene sequence: CDR1 SQVTM, CDR2 ANQGSEA. The CDR3 is 11 residues long. The chain's CDR3 is CSADTAYGYTF. The DNA for the CDR3 is TGCAGCGCGGACACGGCCTATGGCTACACCTTC.

The rearrangement uses TRBV19 and TRBJ2-7; weak D call: TRBD2 (6 bases). Trimming left V 4 bases short and J 2 bases short, with 12 bases between. The CDR3 runs 14 residues. CDR1 and CDR2 from the germline V gene are LNHDA and SQIVND (reference sequence). The CDR3 sequence: CASSTGTPAYEQYF. The CDR3 DNA follows: TGTGCCAGTAGTACCGGGACTCCCGCCTACGAGCAGTACTTC.

The rearrangement joins TRBV13 to TRBJ2-2; 7 bases map to TRBD1. This CDR3 spans 16 amino acids. The V segment lost 4 bases and the J segment 4 bases; nucleotides outside the gene matches: 9. Germline assignment: CDR1 PRHDT and CDR2 FYEKMQ (reference sequence). CDR3 nucleotide sequence: TGTGCCAGCAGCTCCCTCCCCGGGACAGTCACCGGGGAGCTGTTTTTT. It specifies CASSSLPGTVTGELFF.

The CDR3 nucleotides are TGCGCCAGCAGCTTGTGGCAGAGGGAGACCCAGTACTTC. Translating it yields CASSLWQRETQYF. V usage is TRBV5-1 and J usage is TRBJ2-5; no definite D call. There are 13 residues in the CDR3. Per germline, CDR1 SGHRS and CDR2 YFSETQ. V was cut by 1 base and J by 5 bases, with 9 bases left in between. Drawing the rest from reference TRBV5-1 and TRBJ2-5, the complete variable domain is KAGVTQTPRYLIKTRGQQVTLSCSPISGHRSVSWYQQTPGQGLQFLFEYFSETQRNKGNFPGRFSGRQFSNSRSEMNVSTLELGDSALYLCASSLWQRETQYFGPGTRLLVL.

This clonotype was detected only a few times. This chain uses TRBV20-1 with TRBJ2-7; TRBD2 matches 10 bases. The trim removed 1 base at V and 4 bases at J, leaving 19 bases unmatched. This CDR3 region has 19 residues. CDR1 DFQATT and CDR2 SNEGSKA come from the germline V gene (reference sequence). The CDR3 DNA reads TGCAGTGCTAGAGCTCTTGCCTCATCTCCACTAGCGGGGCAATACGAGCAGTACTTC. Translated, it gives CSARALASSPLAGQYEQYF.

This chain connects TRBV19 to TRBJ2-1, with TRBD2 matching 14 bases. The V and J ends lost 5 bases and 3 bases, in that order; junction bases with no gene match: 3. In germline, CDR1 is LNHDA, CDR2 SQIVND (reference sequence). The CDR3 is 16 residues long. The CDR3 sequence: CASSAGLAGVYNEQFF. CDR3 sequence (DNA): TGTGCCAGTAGTGCGGGACTAGCGGGAGTCTACAATGAGCAGTTCTTC. Complete variable domain (other parts from reference TRBV19 and TRBJ2-1): DGGITQSPKYLFRKEGQNVTLSCEQNLNHDAMYWYRQDPGQGLRLIYYSQIVNDFQKGDIAEGYSVSREKKESFPLTVTSAQKNPTAFYLCASSAGLAGVYNEQFFGPGTRLTVL.

The J gene is TRBJ2-6, the V gene TRBV9; D is unresolved. From germline, CDR1 is SGDLS and CDR2 YYNGEE. Trimming removed 1 base from V and 4 bases from J, with 3 bases in between. This CDR3 is 13 amino acids long. CDR3 in amino acids: CASSVPGANVLTF. The CDR3 region has the DNA TGTGCCAGCAGCGTACCAGGGGCCAACGTCCTGACTTTC.

The chain links TRBV7-9 to TRBJ2-7; 10 positions match TRBD1. Germline loops: CDR1 SEHNR, CDR2 FQNEAQ (reference sequence). The CDR3 runs to 13 residues. V lost 8 bases to trimming and J lost 1 base; unmatched junction nucleotides: 2. CDR3 residues: CASGQGGSYEQYF. The CDR3 DNA is TGTGCCAGCGGACAGGGGGGATCCTACGAGCAGTACTTC.

The chain recombines TRBV6-5 with TRBJ2-1; tentatively, D is TRBD2 (6 bases). The length of the CDR3 is 13 residues. Trimming pared 0 bases from V and 13 bases from J, leaving 13 bases between. Per germline, CDR1 MNHEY and CDR2 SVGAGI. CDR3 loop: CASSYSGGAPQFF. CDR3 DNA sequence: TGTGCCAGCAGTTACTCAGGCGGGGCTCCTCAGTTCTTC.

The chain couples TRBV29-1 to TRBJ2-3; 10 nucleotides line up with TRBD1. V dropped 7 bases and J dropped 5; count of bases not matched to a gene: 15. The CDR3 has 16 residues. CDR1 and CDR2 from the germline V gene are SQVTM and ANQGSEA. This chain's CDR3 is CSALRTQDRGIDTQYF. DNA for the CDR3: TGCAGCGCCCTTCGCACCCAGGACAGGGGGATAGATACGCAGTATTTT.

V usage is TRBV11-2 and J usage is TRBJ1-2; 7 nucleotides line up with TRBD1. Germline CDR1 SGHAT, CDR2 FQNNGV. The CDR3 spans 12 residues. J gave up 7 bases and V 4 bases, and 3 bases lay outside the gene matches. The DNA for the CDR3 is TGTGCCAGCAGCTCACAGGGGTCTGGCTACACCTTC. Translated: CASSSQGSGYTF. Full variable domain (outside the CDR3, taken from reference TRBV11-2 and TRBJ1-2): EAGVAQSPRYKIIEKRQSVAFWCNPISGHATLYWYQQILGQGPKLLIQFQNNGVVDDSQLPKDRFSAERLKGVDSTLKIQPAKLEDSAVYLCASSSQGSGYTFGSGTRLTVV.

V is TRBV20-1 and J is TRBJ2-7; 7 bases match TRBD2. The germline V gene encodes CDR1 DFQATT and CDR2 SNEGSKA (reference sequence). Trimming took 3 bases from V and 1 from J; bases not matched to a gene: 9. CDR3 length: 15 amino acids. DNA of the CDR3: TGCAGTGCTAGGTTGGTGGGAGGGCCTTCCTACGAGCAGTACTTC. This gives the protein CSARLVGGPSYEQYF.

The chain recombines TRBV3-1 with TRBJ2-7, with D unclear. Trimming removed 3 bases from V and 3 bases from J, with 12 bases in between. There are 14 residues in the CDR3. CDR1 and CDR2 from the germline V gene are LGHDT and YNNKEL (reference sequence). In DNA form, the CDR3 reads TGTGCCAGCAGCCATTCGCAAATTGTCTACGAGCAGTACTTC. It encodes CASSHSQIVYEQYF.

The V call is TRBV9, the J call TRBJ2-3; D could derive from TRBD1 or TRBD2 (5 bases each). V shed 2 bases and J shed 2 bases, with 9 bases lying between them. This CDR3 comprises 14 residues. The V gene's germline CDR1 is SGDLS and CDR2 YYNGEE. The CDR3 DNA sequence: TGTGCCAGCAGCGTTGTGGGGGTCACAGATACGCAGTATTTT. It translates to CASSVVGVTDTQYF.

CDR3 residues: CASSFFGPSGETQYF. CDR3 nucleotides: TGTGCCAGCAGCTTTTTTGGGCCCAGTGGGGAGACCCAGTACTTC. V usage is TRBV7-9 and J usage is TRBJ2-5; D uncertain. The germline CDR1 and CDR2 sequences are SEHNR and FQNEAQ (reference sequence). V was shortened by 3 bases and J by 5 bases, with 16 bases between the two germline ends. This CDR3 is 15 amino acids long.

The chain has TRBV19 and TRBJ2-2; no firm D call. The V and J ends lost 4 bases and 4 bases respectively, with 7 bases between them. Germline CDR1 reads LNHDA; CDR2 reads SQIVND (reference sequence). The CDR3 contains 13 residues. CDR3 region: CASSNYTTGELFF. Here the CDR3 DNA reads TGTGCCAGTAGTAACTACACCACCGGGGAGCTGTTTTTT.

This rearrangement joins TRBV19 to TRBJ1-1; no definite D call. In germline, CDR1 is LNHDA, CDR2 SQIVND (reference sequence). Trimming stripped 6 bases from V and 11 bases from J, with 13 bases between. The CDR3 loop spans 11 amino acids. The DNA of the CDR3 is TGTGCCAGTAGACAAGGTACAACGGCTTTCTTT. It specifies CASRQGTTAFF.

The rearrangement uses TRBV14 and TRBJ2-7; D is undetermined. Germline V lookup: CDR1 SGHDN, CDR2 FVKESK. CDR3 length: 15 amino acids. V lost 3 bases to trimming and J lost 3 bases, with 15 bases between them. The CDR3 region has the DNA TGTGCCAGCAGCCATACCAAAGACGGCCACTACGAGCAGTACTTC. This gives the protein CASSHTKDGHYEQYF.

This clonotype was picked up one time. J is TRBJ1-6 and V is TRBV7-9; D is uncertain. Trimming left V 0 bases short and J 7 bases short, with 7 bases between. Germline assignment: CDR1 SEHNR and CDR2 FQNEAQ (reference sequence). CDR3 length: 14 amino acids. CDR3 in amino acids: CASSLANQNSPLHF. The CDR3 bases are TGTGCCAGCAGCTTAGCGAATCAGAATTCACCCCTCCACTTT.

The J gene is TRBJ2-1, the V gene TRBV7-9, with TRBD2 identical over 13 bases. The junction had 6 bases not matched to a gene; V was cut back by 4 bases and J by 3 bases. Germline CDR1 reads SEHNR; CDR2 reads FQNEAQ (reference sequence). The CDR3 length is 17 residues. CDR3 nucleotides: TGTGCCAGCAGCTCCCGGACTAGCGGGGGCCACTACAATGAGCAGTTCTTC. It specifies CASSSRTSGGHYNEQFF.

This clonotype is a singleton in its sample. The chain uses TRBV29-1 and TRBJ2-7; D is perhaps TRBD2 (6 bases). V shed 5 bases and J shed 5 bases, with 7 bases lying between them. Looked up from germline, CDR1 is SQVTM and CDR2 is ANQGSEA. This CDR3 has 10 residues. CDR3 sequence: CSVLANEQYF. DNA of the CDR3: TGCAGCGTTCTAGCGAACGAGCAGTACTTC.

This clonotype has a single count. The chain carries TRBV29-1 and TRBJ2-3; D unresolved. The CDR3 spans 13 residues. Germline V CDR1 and CDR2: SQVTM, ANQGSEA. V gave up 4 bases and J gave up 1 base, with 9 bases separating them. The CDR3 region is CSVVGLRTDTQYF. In nucleotides, the CDR3 is TGCAGCGTTGTGGGTCTACGCACAGATACGCAGTATTTT.

The chain links TRBV13 to TRBJ2-7; 9 bases line up with TRBD1. Trimming cost V 4 bases and J 3 bases; bases outside gene matches: 4. CDR1 is PRHDT, CDR2 FYEKMQ, per germline (reference sequence). The CDR3 has 14 amino acids. The CDR3 DNA reads TGTGCCAGCAGCTACCGGACAGGGGTCTACGAGCAGTACTTC. Residues: CASSYRTGVYEQYF.

This clonotype showed up just once. The chain joins TRBV5-6 to TRBJ1-5, with D possibly being TRBD1 (5 bases). CDR3 length: 14 amino acids. V was shortened by 0 bases and J by 7 bases, with 11 bases between the two germline ends. The germline gives CDR1 SGHDT, CDR2 YYEEEE. The CDR3 protein is CASSLGGGRQPQHF. CDR3 bases: TGTGCCAGCAGCTTGGGGGGGGGAAGACAGCCCCAGCATTTT.